The source of this T cell receptor delta chain is a study of γδ T cells in repeated Plasmodium falciparum infection. Vgamma9/Vdelta2+ and Vdelta2-negative gammadelta T cells were flow-sorted from PBMC for bulk sequencing. This clone was recorded a few times. A read error is likely here: a far larger clone is one base away. Other DNA sequences in the same sample also yield this CDR3. Germline V CDR1 and CDR2: TSWWSYY, QGS. This CDR3 contains 14 residues. The ends were cut back, 6 bases at V and 6 bases at J, with 17 bases in the middle. TCRdb re-called the multiplex PCR reads through CATT. The sample has about 51,000 delta-chain clones; around 2% are singletons.

The clonotype was recovered from a pool of human donors (malaria-infected and uninfected, not separated). The chain couples TRDV1 to TRDJ1; D could derive from TRDD2 or TRDD3 (5 bases each). Sequenced material: gamma-delta T cells from blood. The CDR3 coding sequence is TGTGCTCTTGGACCTACCGGGGGTGTAAATAAACTCATCTTT. As protein: CALGPTGGVNKLIF.